The entry below describes one T cell receptor beta chain. Its target is unknown. Every donor was a healthy person donating bone marrow. This entry is derived from a study of cytomegalovirus exposure and HLA in healthy donors. Whole-study context: Earlier sequencing of about 179 million T cells yielded nearly 120 million unique TCR beta sequences. Study-wide results and caveats: According to a later analysis, donors in an Asian-associated ancestry cluster reportedly had fewer N-insertions than the roughly 660-donor mean. Association of a missense DCLRE1C variant with TCR beta V- and J-gene trimming was reported in a later analysis.

Between the trimmed V and J ends, which lost 4 bases and 0 bases, there was a span of 11 bases. The germline gives CDR1 LNHDA, CDR2 SQIVND (reference sequence). The CDR3 runs 15 residues. Vbeta (60) and Jbeta (13) primers were used in the PCR. This table comes from immunoSEQ multiplex PCR, and its TCRdb copy is limited to in-frame clones, with some not included. The table records about 110,000 clones, more than 60% of them present only once. Sequencing input: PBMCs. The receptor comes from a man in his forties or fifties in good health and CMV-seronegative. V usage is TRBV19 and J usage is TRBJ2-3, with D possibly being TRBD2 (5 bases). In DNA, the CDR3 is TGTGCCAGTAGTACCGCGGGTAGAAGCACAGATACGCAGTATTTT. Encoded protein: CASSTAGRSTDTQYF.